These T cell receptor beta chains were read from a single sample in a study of blood T cell repertoires in COVID-19. Repertoires were generated with immunoSEQ multiplex PCR, while TCRdb's copy carries only in-frame clones and drops some. Of about 90,000 clones detected, around three quarters appear once; the ten largest clones hold roughly 6.6%. The sample consisted of peripheral blood. The receptors derive from a man between 70 and 80 years old with acute or convalescent COVID-19. Each CDR3 is given with its conserved first and last residue. A D gene is named only where the DNA matches it firmly. Rows give clone size only sometimes, using once, few, many, or a class for an expanded clone.

V	D	J	size	CDR3	DNA
TRBV5-4	TRBD2	TRBJ2-3	.	CASRNRTSGTSSTDTQYF	TGTGCCAGCAGGAATCGGACTAGCGGGACTTCTAGCACAGATACGCAGTATTTT
TRBV30	.	TRBJ1-6	.	CAWTAAPDSPLHF	TGTGCCTGGACTGCGGCGCCCGATTCACCCCTCCACTTT
TRBV4-1	TRBD1	TRBJ2-3	.	CASSQDGTGSSDTQYF	TGCGCCAGCAGCCAAGATGGGACAGGGAGCTCAGATACGCAGTATTTT
TRBV27	TRBD2	TRBJ2-3	.	CASGLAGVEDTQYF	TGTGCCAGCGGACTAGCGGGAGTCGAAGATACGCAGTATTTT
TRBV29-1	TRBD1	TRBJ1-5	few	CSVIVGTGKGNQPQHF	TGCAGCGTGATCGTCGGGACAGGAAAGGGCAATCAGCCCCAGCATTTT
TRBV6-5	.	TRBJ1-2	.	CASSYSQNSYGYTF	TGTGCCAGCAGTTACTCTCAGAACAGCTATGGCTACACCTTC
TRBV5-1	.	TRBJ1-2	medium-sized	CASSLDGVDYGGYTF	TGCGCCAGCAGCTTAGACGGAGTAGATTACGGTGGCTACACCTTC
TRBV19	.	TRBJ2-2	.	CASIMRGSTGELFF	TGTGCCAGTATCATGAGGGGGAGCACCGGGGAGCTGTTTTTT
TRBV27	TRBD2	TRBJ2-5	.	CASSTLAGEETQYF	TGTGCCAGCAGTACCTTAGCGGGGGAAGAGACCCAGTACTTC
TRBV6-2/TRBV6-3	.	TRBJ2-5	.	CASSYSQEVGETQYF	TGTGCCAGCAGTTACTCACAGGAAGTAGGAGAGACCCAGTACTTC
TRBV30	.	TRBJ1-2	.	CAWTGQVGQGYGYTF	TGTGCCTGGACCGGTCAGGTGGGGCAGGGCTATGGCTACACCTTC
TRBV1	.	TRBJ1-5	.	CTSSPRQSNQPQHF	TGCACCAGCAGCCCCAGACAGAGCAATCAGCCCCAGCATTTT
TRBV2	.	TRBJ2-1	.	CASRAGTPTQNEQFF	TGTGCCAGCAGAGCCGGGACTCCCACGCAAAATGAGCAGTTCTTC
TRBV19	TRBD2	TRBJ2-7	once	CASSINPGSGSSYEQYF	TGTGCCAGTAGTATTAACCCTGGGAGCGGGAGCTCCTACGAGCAGTACTTC
TRBV14	.	TRBJ1-5	.	CASSQGHQPQHF	TGTGCCAGCAGCCAGGGCCATCAGCCCCAGCATTTT
TRBV4-2	TRBD1	TRBJ2-7	.	CASSRPGQGAYEQYF	TGTGCCAGCAGCCGACCGGGACAGGGGGCCTACGAGCAGTACTTC
TRBV5-6	.	TRBJ2-5	.	CASSWNRVQETQYF	TGTGCCAGCAGCTGGAACAGGGTCCAAGAGACCCAGTACTTC